What follows describes a single T cell receptor (beta chain). These data come from a study of type 1 and type 2 diabetes patients. As for the study in general: T cells were magnetically sorted from PBMCs as CD4+ or CD8+ subsets.

PCR was run on genomic DNA. A primer set of 30 forward and 13 reverse primers amplified the CDR3. TCRdb reprocessed the multiplex PCR reads with MiXCR, giving one entry per CDR3 protein. The sample holds 250,000 to 300,000 distinct CDR3 sequences, roughly 44% seen once. Trimming stripped 8 bases from V and 2 bases from J, with 15 bases between. The CDR3 totals 14 residues. From germline, CDR1 is SNHLY and CDR2 FYNNEI. The source of this sequence is a man aged 18 to 35 with type 2 diabetes. The gene calls are TRBV2 and TRBJ1-1; D perhaps matches TRBD1 (5 bases). Sample: peripheral blood mononuclear cells (PBMCs). CDR3 nucleotides: TGTGCCAGCCAGGGCCTTGGAATCAACACTGAAGCTTTCTTT. Its translation: CASQGLGINTEAFF.